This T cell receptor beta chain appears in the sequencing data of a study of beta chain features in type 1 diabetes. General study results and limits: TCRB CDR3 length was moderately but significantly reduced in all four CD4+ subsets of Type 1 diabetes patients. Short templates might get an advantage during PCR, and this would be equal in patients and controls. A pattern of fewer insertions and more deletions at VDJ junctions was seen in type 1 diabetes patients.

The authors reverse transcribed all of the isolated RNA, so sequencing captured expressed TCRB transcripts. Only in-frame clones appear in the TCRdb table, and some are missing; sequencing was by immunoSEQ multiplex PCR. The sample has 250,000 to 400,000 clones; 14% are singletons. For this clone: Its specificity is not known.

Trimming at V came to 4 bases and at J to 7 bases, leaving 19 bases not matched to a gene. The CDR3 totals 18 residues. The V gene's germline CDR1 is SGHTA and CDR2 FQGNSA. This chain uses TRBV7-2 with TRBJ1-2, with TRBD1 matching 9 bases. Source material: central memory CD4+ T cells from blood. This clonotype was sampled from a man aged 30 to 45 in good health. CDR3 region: CASSSPTGGSSMISGYTF. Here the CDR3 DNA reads TGTGCCAGCAGCTCGCCGACAGGGGGTAGTAGTATGATTTCTGGCTACACCTTC.